This is a list of T cell receptor beta chains from one sample in a study of T cell responses to AZD1222 COVID-19 vaccine. Data came from immunoSEQ multiplex PCR; TCRdb stores just in-frame clones and leaves some out. The sample lists 140,000 or so clones; around 90% were seen once. This specimen was peripheral blood, taken on day 0 of AZD1222 vaccination. The source of these receptors is an adult in good health. Each CDR3 is given with its conserved first and last residue. A D gene is named only where the DNA matches it firmly. Clone size appears in some rows only: once, few, many, or a class for an expanded clone.

TRBV11-1	.	TRBD2	TRBJ2-1	CASSPRGSFSYNEQFF	TGTGCCAGCAGCCCGCGCGGGAGCTTCTCCTACAATGAGCAGTTCTTC
TRBV9	.	TRBD1	TRBJ2-7	CASSVGTGNLYEQYF	TGTGCCAGCAGCGTCGGGACAGGGAACCTCTACGAGCAGTACTTC
TRBV18	once	.	TRBJ1-2	CASSPDRNYGYTF	TGTGCCAGCTCACCGGACAGAAACTATGGCTACACCTTC
TRBV27	.	TRBD1	TRBJ1-2	CASNPTGATVTNYGYTF	TGTGCCAGCAACCCTACAGGGGCGACTGTAACTAACTATGGCTACACCTTC
TRBV5-1	few	TRBD1	TRBJ1-1	CASSPGGVGYTEAFF	TGCGCCAGCAGCCCAGGGGGCGTTGGTTACACTGAAGCTTTCTTT
TRBV27	.	.	TRBJ1-2	CASSLRGNYGYTF	TGTGCCAGCAGTCTCAGAGGTAACTATGGCTACACCTTC
TRBV6-2/TRBV6-3	.	.	TRBJ2-5	CASSISKETQYF	TGTGCCAGCAGTATCAGTAAAGAGACCCAGTACTTC
TRBV19	few	.	TRBJ2-7	CASSIDGGAAPYEQYF	TGTGCCAGTAGTATAGATGGGGGAGCAGCACCCTACGAGCAGTACTTC
TRBV11-2	.	.	TRBJ1-3	CASKRDISGNTIYF	TGTGCCAGCAAAAGGGACATCTCTGGAAACACCATATATTTT
TRBV28	once	.	TRBJ1-1	CASIWKGTEAFF	TGTGCCAGCATCTGGAAGGGCACTGAAGCTTTCTTT
TRBV7-2	once	TRBD2	TRBJ2-1	CASSPRGGTSVPFF	TGTGCCAGCAGCCCCCGTGGGGGGACTAGCGTCCCATTCTTC
TRBV19	.	.	TRBJ2-7	CASSINHFPPSSYEQYF	TGTGCCAGTAGTATAAATCATTTCCCTCCCTCCTCCTACGAGCAGTACTTC
TRBV5-5	.	.	TRBJ1-5	CASSFGTLGWDQPQHF	TGTGCCAGCAGCTTTGGGACCCTTGGTTGGGATCAGCCCCAGCATTTT
TRBV5-4	.	TRBD2	TRBJ2-3	CASSFRSSGKPSTDTQYF	TGTGCCAGCAGCTTTAGATCTAGCGGGAAACCCAGCACAGATACGCAGTATTTT
TRBV4-3	.	TRBD2	TRBJ2-3	CASSQETSVGRVDTQYF	TGCGCCAGCAGCCAAGAGACTAGCGTGGGACGGGTAGATACGCAGTATTTT
TRBV9	.	.	TRBJ2-5	CASSVGGRQETQYF	TGTGCCAGCAGCGTAGGGGGTAGGCAAGAGACCCAGTACTTC
TRBV24-1	.	.	TRBJ2-7	CATSDGPRYEQYF	TGTGCCACCAGTGATGGACCGCGTTACGAGCAGTACTTC
TRBV5-1	few	TRBD2	TRBJ2-1	CASTPGGGYNEQFF	TGCGCCAGCACCCCGGGAGGGGGTTACAATGAGCAGTTCTTC
TRBV30	.	.	TRBJ1-6	CAWRDGYNSPLHF	TGTGCCTGGCGGGACGGATATAATTCACCCCTCCACTTT
TRBV9	.	TRBD2	TRBJ2-5	CASSVAGGRTQETQYF	TGTGCCAGCAGCGTAGCCGGCGGGAGGACCCAAGAGACCCAGTACTTC
TRBV30	once	TRBD2	TRBJ2-3	CAWTRAGGPTDTQYF	TGTGCCTGGACCCGGGCGGGAGGACCCACAGATACGCAGTATTTT
TRBV19	.	.	TRBJ1-1	CASSIVPGLGDTEAFF	TGTGCCAGTAGTATCGTTCCGGGACTTGGGGACACTGAAGCTTTCTTT
TRBV4-2	once	TRBD2	TRBJ2-1	CASSQAGGPYNEQFF	TGTGCCAGCAGCCAAGCGGGAGGGCCCTACAATGAGCAGTTCTTC
TRBV23-1	.	TRBD1	TRBJ1-5	CASSRGQVFSNQPQHF	TGCGCCAGCAGCCGGGGACAGGTTTTTAGCAATCAGCCCCAGCATTTT
TRBV7-3	.	.	TRBJ2-3	CASSSGPVRDTQYF	TGTGCCAGCAGCTCCGGCCCGGTTCGGGATACGCAGTATTTT
TRBV4-2	.	.	TRBJ1-5	CASSQVRGHRALQPQHF	TGTGCCAGCAGCCAAGTTCGCGGTCACAGGGCTCTTCAGCCCCAGCATTTT
TRBV30	few	.	TRBJ1-2	CAWVGGQDGYTF	TGTGCCTGGGTAGGGGGGCAGGATGGCTACACCTTC
TRBV15	.	.	TRBJ1-1	CATDPGPSHMNTEAFF	TGTGCCACCGATCCAGGACCCAGCCACATGAACACTGAAGCTTTCTTT
TRBV20-1	.	.	TRBJ2-7	CSAPTEYEQYF	TGCAGTGCTCCGACAGAGTACGAGCAGTACTTC
TRBV27	.	.	TRBJ1-2	CASRPVGSRSRYTF	TGTGCCAGCCGTCCGGTAGGATCTAGGTCCCGCTACACCTTC
TRBV2	.	TRBD2	TRBJ2-3	CASRGLAGADTQYF	TGTGCCAGCAGAGGACTAGCGGGAGCAGATACGCAGTATTTT
TRBV7-6	.	TRBD1	TRBJ1-2	CASSLAPGTGPYGYTF	TGTGCCAGCAGCTTAGCCCCCGGGACAGGGCCCTATGGCTACACCTTC
TRBV7-8	once	.	TRBJ2-1	CASSLGTANNEQFF	TGTGCCAGCAGCTTAGGGACAGCTAACAATGAGCAGTTCTTC
TRBV27	.	.	TRBJ1-1	CASSLRGASEAFF	TGTGCCAGCAGTTTACGTGGGGCTTCGGAAGCTTTCTTT
TRBV4-2	.	TRBD1	TRBJ2-7	CASSQVQGQGIHEQYF	TGTGCCAGCAGCCAAGTACAAGGACAGGGGATTCACGAGCAGTACTTC
TRBV4-2	once	TRBD2	TRBJ2-7	CASSQDSSGRHGYEQYF	TGTGCCAGCAGCCAAGATTCTAGCGGGAGGCACGGTTACGAGCAGTACTTC
TRBV7-6	.	TRBD2	TRBJ2-5	CASSLRSIGGGIGSVKETQYF	TGTGCCAGCAGCTTACGCTCTATCGGGGGGGGGATAGGTTCTGTAAAGGAGACCCAGTACTTC
TRBV19	.	.	TRBJ2-3	CASSRQGGFADTQYF	TGTGCCAGTAGTAGACAGGGAGGCTTCGCAGATACGCAGTATTTT
TRBV2	few	.	TRBJ2-5	CASSVDFRQETQYF	TGTGCCAGCAGTGTCGACTTCCGGCAAGAGACCCAGTACTTC
TRBV5-8	.	.	TRBJ1-6	CASSLGQGYNSPLHF	TGTGCCAGCAGCTTGGGTCAGGGGTATAATTCACCCCTCCACTTT
TRBV27	.	.	TRBJ2-1	CASSLSLGSQFYEQFF	TGTGCCAGCAGTTTATCGTTGGGGAGTCAATTCTATGAGCAGTTCTTC
TRBV7-9	.	.	TRBJ1-1	CASSAQLNTEAFF	TGTGCCAGCAGCGCCCAGCTGAACACTGAAGCTTTCTTT
TRBV5-6	.	.	TRBJ2-7	CASSLGGAHSYEQYF	TGTGCCAGCAGCTTGGGCGGGGCTCACTCCTACGAGCAGTACTTC
TRBV7-9	.	.	TRBJ1-6	CASSPRDSPLHF	TGTGCCAGCAGTCCCAGGGATTCACCCCTCCACTTT